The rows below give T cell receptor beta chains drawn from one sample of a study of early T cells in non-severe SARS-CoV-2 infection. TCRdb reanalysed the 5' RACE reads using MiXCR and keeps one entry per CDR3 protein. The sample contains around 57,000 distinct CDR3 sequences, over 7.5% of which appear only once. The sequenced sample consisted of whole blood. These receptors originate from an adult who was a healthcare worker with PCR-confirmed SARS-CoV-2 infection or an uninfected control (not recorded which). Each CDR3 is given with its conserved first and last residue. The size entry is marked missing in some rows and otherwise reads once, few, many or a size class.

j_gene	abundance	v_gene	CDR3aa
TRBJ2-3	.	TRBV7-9	CASSSRDGDQDTQYF
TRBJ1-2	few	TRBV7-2	CASSLRGDRVVSGYTF
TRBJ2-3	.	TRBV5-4	CASSLGTSGGASDTQYF
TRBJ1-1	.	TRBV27	CASSWGQGFTEAFF
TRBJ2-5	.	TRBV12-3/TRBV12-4	CASSFQGGSGETQYF
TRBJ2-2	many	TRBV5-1	CASSWGRSTGELFF
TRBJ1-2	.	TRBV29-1	CSVDPGRYGYTF
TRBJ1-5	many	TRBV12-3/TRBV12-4	CASSLLGATSNQPQHF
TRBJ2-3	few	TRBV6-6	CATQAGTGFTDTQYF
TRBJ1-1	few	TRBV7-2	CASSSWGGPEAFF
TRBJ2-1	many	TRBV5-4	CASSLGLAGVRGNEQFF
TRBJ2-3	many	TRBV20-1	CSAERGDPDTQYF
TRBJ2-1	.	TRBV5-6	CASSLLAGGQYEQFF
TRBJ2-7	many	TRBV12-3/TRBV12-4	CASSLTGDLSYEQYF
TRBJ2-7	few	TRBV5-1	CASSLVPYEQYF
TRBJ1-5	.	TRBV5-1	CASSWDANQPQHF
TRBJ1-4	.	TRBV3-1	CASSPQGFDGEKLFF
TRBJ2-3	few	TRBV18	CASSAGRADTQYF
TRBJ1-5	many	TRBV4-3	CASSHGPGNQPQHF
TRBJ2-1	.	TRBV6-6	CASSSLTGLAGGNEQFF
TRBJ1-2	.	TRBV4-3	CASSQGGTLPNYGYTF
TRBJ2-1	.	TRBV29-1	CSVEGIRGASSYNEQFF
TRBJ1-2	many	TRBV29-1	CSVGERSYGYTF
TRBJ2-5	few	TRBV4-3	CASSQEGSSHQETQYF
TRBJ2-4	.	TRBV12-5	CASGSGQGALNIQYF
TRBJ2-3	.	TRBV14	CASSQLLSLTDTQYF
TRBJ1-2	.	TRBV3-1	CASSHITKRGYTF
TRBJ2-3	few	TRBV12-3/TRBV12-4	CASGTGAPYTQYF
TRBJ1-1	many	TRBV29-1	CSVGQMNTEAFF
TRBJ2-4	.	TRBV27	CASSSTGPQYF
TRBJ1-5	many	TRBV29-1	CGAGVRGQPQHF
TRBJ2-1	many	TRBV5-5	CASSLETGEGEQFF
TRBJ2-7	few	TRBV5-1	CASSYRGNEQYF
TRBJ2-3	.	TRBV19	CASSIRGRGSDSDTQYF
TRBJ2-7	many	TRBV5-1	CASSGTGYYEQYF
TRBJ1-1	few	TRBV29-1	CSGSPGQGTKAFF
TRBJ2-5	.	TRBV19	CASSIGGPSFKETQYF
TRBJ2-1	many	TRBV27	CASSPSGGAVNEQFF
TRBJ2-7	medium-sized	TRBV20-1	CSAQGTLAGVSYEQYF
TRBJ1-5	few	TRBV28	CASSPLVPHQPQHF
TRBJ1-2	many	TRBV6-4	CASRQSPGGYGYTF
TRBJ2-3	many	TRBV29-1	CSVEGQGEGTDTQYF
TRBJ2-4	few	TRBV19	CASSRQGGGNIQYF
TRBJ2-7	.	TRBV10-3	CAMARTEEQQHF
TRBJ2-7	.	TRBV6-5	CASSVGRSYEQYF